A selection of T cell receptor beta chains follows, all from one sample in a study of cytomegalovirus exposure and HLA in healthy donors. Only in-frame clones appear in the TCRdb table, and some are missing; sequencing was by immunoSEQ multiplex PCR. The data show under 95,000 clones, roughly 90% seen once. The sample comprised PBMCs. These receptors were obtained from a young man in good health and CMV-seronegative. Both conserved end residues are part of each CDR3. The order of the fields is J gene, V gene, clone size, D gene, CDR3 DNA, CDR3 protein. The D gene is left open where the match is weak. Only some rows state a clone size, as once, few, many or a class for expanded clones.

j_gene: TRBJ1-3
v_gene: TRBV10-3
abundance: NA
d_gene: NA
CDR3nt: TGTGCCATCAGTGAACATTTCTCTAACACCATATATTTT
CDR3aa: CAISEHFSNTIYF

j_gene: TRBJ2-3
v_gene: TRBV4-1
abundance: once
d_gene: NA
CDR3nt: TGCGCCAGCAGCCAAGACCCCCGGGATACGCAGTATTTT
CDR3aa: CASSQDPRDTQYF

j_gene: TRBJ2-6
v_gene: TRBV30
abundance: NA
d_gene: TRBD1
CDR3nt: TGTGCCTGGACCGCTACAGGGGCTAGCTCTGGGGCCAACGTCCTGACTTTC
CDR3aa: CAWTATGASSGANVLTF

j_gene: TRBJ2-1
v_gene: TRBV5-1
abundance: NA
d_gene: TRBD2
CDR3nt: TGCGCCAGCAGCTTGGTAGTAGCGGGGGGGACTGAGCAGTTCTTC
CDR3aa: CASSLVVAGGTEQFF

j_gene: TRBJ2-1
v_gene: TRBV19
abundance: NA
d_gene: NA
CDR3nt: TGTGCCAGTAGTCTCGAACTAGCTTCCTACAATGAGCAGTTCTTC
CDR3aa: CASSLELASYNEQFF

j_gene: TRBJ2-3
v_gene: TRBV7-9
abundance: NA
d_gene: TRBD1
CDR3nt: TGTGCCAGCCTCGGGACAGGGCCCACAGATACGCAGTATTTT
CDR3aa: CASLGTGPTDTQYF

j_gene: TRBJ2-5
v_gene: TRBV27
abundance: NA
d_gene: TRBD2
CDR3nt: TGTGCCAGTGGGAGTAGCGGGGGGCCGACCCAGTACTTC
CDR3aa: CASGSSGGPTQYF

j_gene: TRBJ2-7
v_gene: TRBV5-6
abundance: NA
d_gene: TRBD1
CDR3nt: TGTGCCAGCAGCTGGGACAGGCGCGACAGGAACGAGCAGTACTTC
CDR3aa: CASSWDRRDRNEQYF

j_gene: TRBJ2-1
v_gene: TRBV21-1
abundance: NA
d_gene: NA
CDR3nt: TGTGCCAGCAGCAAGGACAGGTATCGGAGAAGTAGTGAGCAGTTCTTC
CDR3aa: CASSKDRYRRSSEQFF

j_gene: TRBJ2-3
v_gene: TRBV7-9
abundance: NA
d_gene: TRBD2
CDR3nt: TGTGCCAGCAGTTCTAGACTAGCGGGGGGCTCAGATACGCAGTATTTT
CDR3aa: CASSSRLAGGSDTQYF

j_gene: TRBJ2-3
v_gene: TRBV18
abundance: NA
d_gene: TRBD1
CDR3nt: TGTGCCAGCTCACCGTGGGGACAGCTACGAGATACGCAGTATTTT
CDR3aa: CASSPWGQLRDTQYF

j_gene: TRBJ2-7
v_gene: TRBV7-3
abundance: NA
d_gene: NA
CDR3nt: TGTGCCAGCAGCTTAACGTCTAGCAGCTACGAGCAGTACTTC
CDR3aa: CASSLTSSSYEQYF

j_gene: TRBJ2-3
v_gene: TRBV15
abundance: NA
d_gene: NA
CDR3nt: TGTGCCACCAGCAGAGTTCCAGGGATGGTCACAGATACGCAGTATTTT
CDR3aa: CATSRVPGMVTDTQYF

j_gene: TRBJ1-5
v_gene: TRBV19
abundance: NA
d_gene: TRBD1
CDR3nt: TGTGCCAGTAGTGCAACAGGGGATCTTCAGCCCCAGCATTTT
CDR3aa: CASSATGDLQPQHF

j_gene: TRBJ2-1
v_gene: TRBV9
abundance: once
d_gene: TRBD2
CDR3nt: TGTGCCAGCAGCACCCGGACTAGCGGGAGCATCAATGAGCAGTTCTTC
CDR3aa: CASSTRTSGSINEQFF

j_gene: TRBJ1-4
v_gene: TRBV6-6
abundance: few
d_gene: TRBD1
CDR3nt: TGTGCCAGCAGTCCGGACAGGGCAACTAATGAAAAACTGTTTTTT
CDR3aa: CASSPDRATNEKLFF

j_gene: TRBJ2-7
v_gene: TRBV6-1
abundance: few
d_gene: TRBD1
CDR3nt: TGTGCCAGCAGTGTATCAACGGACAGGGGCTTTCGGGAGCAGTACTTC
CDR3aa: CASSVSTDRGFREQYF